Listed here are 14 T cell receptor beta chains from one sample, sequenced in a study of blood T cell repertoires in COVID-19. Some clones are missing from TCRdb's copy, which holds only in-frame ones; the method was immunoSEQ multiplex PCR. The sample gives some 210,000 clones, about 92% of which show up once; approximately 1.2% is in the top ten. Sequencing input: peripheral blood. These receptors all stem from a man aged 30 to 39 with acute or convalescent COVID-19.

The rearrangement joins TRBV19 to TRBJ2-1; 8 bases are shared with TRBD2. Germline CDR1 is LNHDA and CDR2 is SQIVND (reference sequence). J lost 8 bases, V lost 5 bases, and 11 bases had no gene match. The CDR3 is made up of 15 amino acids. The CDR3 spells CASSDRGGGLDEQFF. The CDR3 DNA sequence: TGTGCCAGTAGTGATCGGGGGGGCGGATTGGATGAGCAGTTCTTC. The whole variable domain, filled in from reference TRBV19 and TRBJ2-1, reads DGGITQSPKYLFRKEGQNVTLSCEQNLNHDAMYWYRQDPGQGLRLIYYSQIVNDFQKGDIAEGYSVSREKKESFPLTVTSAQKNPTAFYLCASSDRGGGLDEQFFGPGTRLTVL.

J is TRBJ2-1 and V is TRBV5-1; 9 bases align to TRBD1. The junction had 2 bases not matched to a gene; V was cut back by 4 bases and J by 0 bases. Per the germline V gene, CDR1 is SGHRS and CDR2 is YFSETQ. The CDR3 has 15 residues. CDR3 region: CASSKTGGSYNEQFF. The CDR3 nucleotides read TGCGCCAGCAGCAAGACAGGGGGCTCCTACAATGAGCAGTTCTTC.

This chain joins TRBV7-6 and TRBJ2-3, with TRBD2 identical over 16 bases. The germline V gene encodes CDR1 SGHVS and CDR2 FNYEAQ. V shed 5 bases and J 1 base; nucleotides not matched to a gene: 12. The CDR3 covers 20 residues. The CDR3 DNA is TGTGCCAGCAGCAATCCCCCGGGACTAGCGGGAGGGTGGCGCACAGATACGCAGTATTTT. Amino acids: CASSNPPGLAGGWRTDTQYF.

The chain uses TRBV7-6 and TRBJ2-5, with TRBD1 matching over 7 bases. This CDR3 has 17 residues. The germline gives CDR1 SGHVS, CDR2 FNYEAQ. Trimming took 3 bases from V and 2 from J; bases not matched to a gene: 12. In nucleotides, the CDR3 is TGTGCCAGCAGCTTTTTTTCCCCCACAGGGGTACAAGAGACCCAGTACTTC. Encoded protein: CASSFFSPTGVQETQYF.

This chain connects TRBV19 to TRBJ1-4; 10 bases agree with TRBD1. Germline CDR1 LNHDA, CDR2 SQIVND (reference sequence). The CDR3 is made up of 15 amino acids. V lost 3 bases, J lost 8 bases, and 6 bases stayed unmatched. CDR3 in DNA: TGTGCCAGTAGTATGGCGGGACAGGGGTGGGAAAAACTGTTTTTT. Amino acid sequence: CASSMAGQGWEKLFF.

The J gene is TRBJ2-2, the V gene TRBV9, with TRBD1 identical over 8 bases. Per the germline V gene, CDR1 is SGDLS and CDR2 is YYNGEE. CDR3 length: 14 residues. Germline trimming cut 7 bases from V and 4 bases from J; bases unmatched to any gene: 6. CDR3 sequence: CASCPGGLTGELFF. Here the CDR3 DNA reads TGTGCCAGCTGCCCAGGGGGCCTCACCGGGGAGCTGTTTTTT.

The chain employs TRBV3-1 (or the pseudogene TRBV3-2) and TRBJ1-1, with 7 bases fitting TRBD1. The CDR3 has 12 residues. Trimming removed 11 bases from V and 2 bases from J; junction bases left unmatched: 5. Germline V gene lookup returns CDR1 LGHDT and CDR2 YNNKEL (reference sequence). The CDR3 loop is CAVTGVNTEAFF. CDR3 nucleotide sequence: TGTGCCGTAACAGGGGTTAACACTGAAGCTTTCTTT.

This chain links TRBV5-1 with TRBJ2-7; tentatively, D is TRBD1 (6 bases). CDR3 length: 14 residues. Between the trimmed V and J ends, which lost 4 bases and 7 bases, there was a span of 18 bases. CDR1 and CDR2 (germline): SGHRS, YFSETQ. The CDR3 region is CASSAVLIRGEQYF. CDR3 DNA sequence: TGCGCCAGCAGCGCCGTCCTTATAAGGGGGGAGCAGTACTTC.

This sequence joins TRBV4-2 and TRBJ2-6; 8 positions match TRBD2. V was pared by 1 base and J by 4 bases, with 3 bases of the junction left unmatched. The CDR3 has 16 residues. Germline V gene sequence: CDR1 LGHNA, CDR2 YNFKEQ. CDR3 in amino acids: CASSQGGGQGANVLTF. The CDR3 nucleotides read TGTGCCAGCAGCCAAGGCGGGGGGCAAGGGGCCAACGTCCTGACTTTC.

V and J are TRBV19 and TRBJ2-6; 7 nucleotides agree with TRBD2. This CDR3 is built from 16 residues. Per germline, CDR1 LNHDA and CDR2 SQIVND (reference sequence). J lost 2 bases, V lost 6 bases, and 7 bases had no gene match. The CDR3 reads CASRTIGGTGANVLTF. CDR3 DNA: TGTGCCAGTAGGACGATCGGGGGGACTGGGGCCAACGTCCTGACTTTC.

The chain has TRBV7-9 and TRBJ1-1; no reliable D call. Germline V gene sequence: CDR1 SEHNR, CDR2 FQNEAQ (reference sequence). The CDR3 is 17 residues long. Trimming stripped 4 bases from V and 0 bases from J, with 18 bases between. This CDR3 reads CASSSAKWQTMNTEAFF. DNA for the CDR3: TGTGCCAGCAGCTCTGCTAAATGGCAAACTATGAACACTGAAGCTTTCTTT.

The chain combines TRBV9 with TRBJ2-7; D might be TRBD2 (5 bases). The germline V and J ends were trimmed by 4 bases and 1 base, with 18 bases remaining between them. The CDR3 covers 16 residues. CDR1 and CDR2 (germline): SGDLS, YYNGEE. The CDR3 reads CASSPNVGRSSYEQYF. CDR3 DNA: TGTGCCAGCAGCCCAAATGTAGGGAGATCATCCTACGAGCAGTACTTC.

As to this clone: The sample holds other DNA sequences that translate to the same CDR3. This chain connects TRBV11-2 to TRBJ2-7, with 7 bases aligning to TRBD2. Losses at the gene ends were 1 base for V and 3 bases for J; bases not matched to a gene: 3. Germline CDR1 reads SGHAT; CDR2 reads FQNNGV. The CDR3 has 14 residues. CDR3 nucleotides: TGTGCCAGCAGCTTAGGCGGGAGCGACTACGAGCAGTACTTC. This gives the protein CASSLGGSDYEQYF.

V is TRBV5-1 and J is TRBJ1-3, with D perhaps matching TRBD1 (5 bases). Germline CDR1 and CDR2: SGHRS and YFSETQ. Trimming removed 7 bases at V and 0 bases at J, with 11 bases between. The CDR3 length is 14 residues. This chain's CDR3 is CASGPRVSGNTIYF. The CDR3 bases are TGCGCCAGCGGCCCCAGGGTCTCTGGAAACACCATATATTTT. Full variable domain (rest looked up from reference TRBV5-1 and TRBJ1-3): KAGVTQTPRYLIKTRGQQVTLSCSPISGHRSVSWYQQTPGQGLQFLFEYFSETQRNKGNFPGRFSGRQFSNSRSEMNVSTLELGDSALYLCASGPRVSGNTIYFGEGSWLTVV.